The rows below give T cell receptor beta chains drawn from one sample of a study of tumor-infiltrating lymphocytes in localized non-small cell lung cancer. Here immunoSEQ multiplex PCR was the method, and the copy in TCRdb shows in-frame clones only, minus some. The sample lists about 12,000 clones; around 80% were seen once. Sequenced material: lung tumor tissue. These receptor sequences come from a human donor with non-small cell lung cancer. The CDR3 runs from the conserved cysteine through the conserved F or W. Each record gives: clone size, J gene, D gene, V gene, CDR3 DNA, CDR3 protein. A D gene is named only where the DNA matches it firmly. Expanded clones get a size class; other rows say once, few or many, or leave the size out.

NA TRBJ1-1 TRBD1 TRBV11-2 TGTGCCAGCAGCCGACAGGGGGCAGGTGAAGCTTTCTTT CASSRQGAGEAFF
NA TRBJ1-1 NA TRBV7-2 TGTGCCAGCAGCTTAGAAGGCCTAAACACTGAAGCTTTCTTT CASSLEGLNTEAFF
NA TRBJ1-5 NA TRBV7-2 TGTGCCAGCAGCTTAGGGGTGAGGGGTGGCAATCAGCCCCAGCATTTT CASSLGVRGGNQPQHF
NA TRBJ2-5 TRBD1 TRBV27 TGTGCCAGCAGTGTAAACAGGGGTTCAGAGACCCAGTACTTC CASSVNRGSETQYF
NA TRBJ1-1 NA TRBV2 TGTGCCAGCAAAGGGGTGAACACTGAAGCTTTCTTT CASKGVNTEAFF
NA TRBJ1-3 NA TRBV5-5 TGTGCCAGCAGCTTGAATAGGGGAAACACCATATATTTT CASSLNRGNTIYF
medium-sized TRBJ1-4 TRBD1 TRBV19 TGTGCCAGTAGTCCACGCAGACAGGGTGGTGAAAAACTGTTTTTT CASSPRRQGGEKLFF
once TRBJ2-7 NA TRBV14 TGTGCCAGCAGCCATCTCCCGGACGGGGGCTACGAGCAGTACTTC CASSHLPDGGYEQYF
NA TRBJ2-1 TRBD2 TRBV7-8 TGTGCCAGCAGCTTAAGCCTAGCGGGGGGCCCGAGCTCCTACAATGAGCAGTTCTTC CASSLSLAGGPSSYNEQFF
NA TRBJ2-7 TRBD1 TRBV5-5 TGTGCCAGCAGCTTGGATTTAGGGACAGGGTTCACCTACGAGCAGTACTTC CASSLDLGTGFTYEQYF
few TRBJ2-7 NA TRBV2 TGTGCCAGTTCGCAAACGAGCTCAATTTCCTACGAGCAGTACTTC CASSQTSSISYEQYF
NA TRBJ1-2 NA TRBV29-1 TGCAGCGTTGAAGGGGGGAGCTATGGCTACACCTTC CSVEGGSYGYTF
NA TRBJ1-2 NA TRBV7-6 TGTGCCAGCAGCTTAGAGTCCGGTTCGGGCTACACCTTC CASSLESGSGYTF
NA TRBJ1-2 TRBD1 TRBV27 TGTGCCAGCAGTTTCATAGGTGGCAGGGGGAACTATGGCTACACCTTC CASSFIGGRGNYGYTF
NA TRBJ2-5 TRBD2 TRBV4-1 TGCGCCAGCAGTAGCGGGACGCAAGAGACCCAGTACTTC CASSSGTQETQYF
NA TRBJ1-6 NA TRBV6-5 TGTGCCAGCAGTTACTCTTCTTGGTCCGATAATTCACCCCTCCACTTT CASSYSSWSDNSPLHF
NA TRBJ2-3 NA TRBV6-4 TGTGCCAGCAGTGAGGGACGCACAGATACGCAGTATTTT CASSEGRTDTQYF
NA TRBJ2-7 TRBD1 TRBV7-2 TGTGCCAGCAGCTTGGGGACAGACGGTTACGAGCAGTACTTC CASSLGTDGYEQYF
NA TRBJ1-5 NA TRBV6-6 TGTGCCAGCAGCCCCAGTCGGCCCGGCGTGCCCCAGCATTTT CASSPSRPGVPQHF
NA TRBJ2-2 NA TRBV5-6 TGTGCCAGCAGCTTGGTTGGGGACCCGAACACCGGGGAGCTGTTTTTT CASSLVGDPNTGELFF